These 11 T cell receptor beta chains came from one sample sequenced in a study of type 1 regulatory T cells. These receptors are not linked to any known antigen. In TCRdb, the reads were re-called with MiXCR into one record per CDR3 protein. Altogether about 42,000 distinct CDR3 sequences are present, roughly an eighth being singletons, with the ten largest covering about 8.2%. Sequencing was done on a sample of cultured non-Tr1 T cells, either the whole culture or a sorted T cell fraction (not recorded which). Receptors originate from a human donor in good health.

This clonotype has more than one count but fewer than ten. The V call is TRBV9, the J call TRBJ1-2; 7 positions match TRBD1. The CDR3 has 14 amino acids. The junction had 9 bases not matched to a gene; V was cut back by 3 bases and J by 7 bases. CDR1 is SGDLS, CDR2 YYNGEE, per germline. The CDR3 region is CASSDRGQFSGYTF. In DNA, the CDR3 is TGTGCCAGCAGCGATCGGGGACAGTTCTCTGGCTACACCTTC.

This clonotype was detected only a few times. The V gene is TRBV9, the J gene TRBJ2-2, with 13 nucleotides matching TRBD2. The CDR3 has 15 residues. CDR1 is SGDLS, CDR2 YYNGEE, per germline. The junction had 4 bases not matched to a gene; V was cut back by 4 bases and J by 7 bases. CDR3 nucleotides: TGTGCCAGCAGCCCCAGACTAGCGGGGGGCGGGGAGCTGTTTTTT. As protein: CASSPRLAGGGELFF. Full variable domain (rest looked up from reference TRBV9 and TRBJ2-2): DSGVTQTPKHLITATGQRVTLRCSPRSGDLSVYWYQQSLDQGLQFLIQYYNGEERAKGNILERFSAQQFPDLHSELNLSSLELGDSALYFCASSPRLAGGGELFFGEGSRLTVL.

The rearrangement links TRBV5-1 to TRBJ2-7; 8 bases match TRBD2. The CDR3 extends over 17 amino acids. J lost 3 bases, V lost 0 bases, and 11 bases had no gene match. Germline CDR1 reads SGHRS; CDR2 reads YFSETQ. The CDR3 reads CASSLATASGPGYEQYF. CDR3 in DNA: TGCGCCAGCAGCTTGGCCACGGCTAGCGGGCCGGGCTACGAGCAGTACTTC.

This clonotype was found many times. The chain is built from TRBV12-3 or TRBV12-4 and TRBJ1-6; D not certain. The V and J ends lost 6 bases and 6 bases respectively, with 9 bases between them. This CDR3 is built from 13 residues. Written as DNA, the CDR3 is TGTGCCAGCAGGGCTTCGACTAATTCACCCCTCCACTTT. Amino acids: CASRASTNSPLHF.

At least ten counts were recorded for this clonotype. The chain recombines TRBV21-1 with TRBJ1-1. TRBV21-1 is a pseudogene. This CDR3 region has 12 residues. CDR3 in DNA: TGTGCCAGCAGCAAATGTTGGGTCGAGGCTTTCTTT. It is translated as CASSKCWVEAFF.

This clonotype was found many times. The CDR3 spells CASSLGSRGVYEQYF. The CDR3 region has the DNA TGTGCCAGCAGTTTAGGGAGCAGGGGGGTCTACGAGCAGTACTTC. The genes are TRBV12-3 or TRBV12-4 and TRBJ2-7, with D maybe TRBD1 (7 bases). V lost 1 base to trimming and J lost 3 bases, with 13 bases between them. The CDR3 covers 15 residues.

This clonotype was counted many times. The V call is TRBV5-1, the J call TRBJ2-5; a weak D match, TRBD1 (5 bases). The V end was cut by 4 bases, the J end by 5 bases, with 9 bases between. CDR3 length equals 12 residues. The germline V gene encodes CDR1 SGHRS and CDR2 YFSETQ. The CDR3 loop reads CASSDSSETQYF. As DNA, the CDR3 is TGCGCCAGCAGCGACAGTTCCGAGACCCAGTACTTC.

This clonotype was counted ten times or more. The CDR3 DNA reads TGTGCCAGCGCCTCAGGGGGATTAAACTACAATGAGCAGTTCTTC. Translated: CASASGGLNYNEQFF. The genes are TRBV27 and TRBJ2-1, with TRBD1 matching over 7 bases. There are 15 residues in the CDR3. The junction had 10 bases not matched to a gene; V was cut back by 8 bases and J by 3 bases. Germline V gene sequence: CDR1 MNHEY, CDR2 SMNVEV (reference sequence).

The sample holds one count of this clonotype. Since a much larger clone is just one base distant, this may be a read error. This chain uses TRBV20-1 with TRBJ2-1; D is ambiguous. CDR1 is DFQATT, CDR2 SNEGSKA, per germline (reference sequence). V was shortened by 7 bases and J by 7 bases, with 14 bases between the two germline ends. This CDR3 contains 12 residues. CDR3 coding DNA: TGCAGTGTGGTTGGCAGGAAGAATGAGCAGTTCTTC. It specifies CSVVGRKNEQFF.

This clonotype came up many times. The J gene is TRBJ2-4, the V gene TRBV20-1; 10 bases line up with TRBD2. This CDR3 has 15 residues. Losses at the gene ends were 2 bases for V and 6 bases for J; bases not matched to a gene: 7. CDR1 is DFQATT and CDR2 is SNEGSKA in the germline V gene (reference sequence). CDR3 residues: CSARLAGVRGNIQYF. The CDR3 DNA sequence: TGCAGTGCTAGACTAGCGGGAGTCAGGGGAAACATTCAGTACTTC.

This clonotype has just one count. This may be a read error: a much more frequent sequence differs by one nucleotide. This chain connects TRBV7-2 to TRBJ1-5, with D unresolved. CDR3 length equals 13 residues. Germline CDR1 and CDR2: SGHTA and FQGNSA. This chain's CDR3 is CACSLDRGQPQHF. The CDR3, as DNA: TGTGCCTGCAGCTTAGACCGTGGTCAGCCCCAGCATTTT.